This T cell receptor (beta chain) originates from a study of cytomegalovirus exposure and HLA in healthy donors. Overall study: Earlier sequencing of around 190 million T cells yielded about 120 million unique TCR beta sequences. Study findings and constraints: As was reported, the classifier diagnosed cytomegalovirus status with high specificity and sensitivity.

The PCR made use of 60 Vbeta and 13 Jbeta primers. Here immunoSEQ multiplex PCR was the method, and the copy in TCRdb shows in-frame clones only, minus some. The sample carries approximately 180,000 clones, roughly 85% recorded once. Concerning this clone itself: Its specificity is not known.

Per germline, CDR1 ENHRY and CDR2 SYGVKD. V was cut by 6 bases and J by 5 bases, with 5 bases left in between. The CDR3 length is 11 residues. The origin of this receptor is a man in his forties in good health and CMV-seropositive. This chain links TRBV10-3 with TRBJ2-1; D is ambiguous. Sequencing was carried out using PBMCs. As DNA, the CDR3 is TGTGCCATCAGAGCAAACAATGAGCAGTTCTTC. It translates to CAIRANNEQFF.